This is a list of T cell receptor beta chains from one sample in a study of shared clonotypes between healthy human individuals. Sequencing was performed with immunoSEQ multiplex PCR; in TCRdb, only in-frame clones are kept and a portion is missing. The sample carries about a million clones, about 74% recorded once. Source material: memory CD4+ T cells sorted from blood. All receptors derive from a man younger than 35 in good health. CDR3s include the opening cysteine and the closing phenylalanine or tryptophan. The D gene is left open where the match is weak. A row's size may be missing; if present it is once, few, many or a size class.

TRBV4-1	-	TRBJ2-3	TRBD2	CASSQSPTSGSRTQYF	TGCGCCAGCAGCCAAAGTCCCACTAGCGGGAGTCGTACGCAGTATTTT
TRBV6-6	-	TRBJ1-3	-	CASSYSLGNTIYF	TGTGCCAGCAGTTACTCGTTGGGAAACACCATATATTTT
TRBV7-9	-	TRBJ2-1	-	CASSLTPHNEQFF	TGTGCCAGCAGCTTAACCCCCCACAATGAGCAGTTCTTC
TRBV5-6	once	TRBJ2-3	TRBD2	CASSSVGSGRALGDTQYF	TGTGCCAGCAGCTCCGTTGGAAGCGGGAGGGCCCTGGGAGATACGCAGTATTTT
TRBV15	-	TRBJ2-3	-	CATSRDLTGGGDTQYF	TGTGCCACCAGCAGAGATCTAACAGGAGGTGGGGATACGCAGTATTTT
TRBV7-6	-	TRBJ2-7	-	CASSLTHSHREQYF	TGTGCCAGCAGCTTAACGCACAGTCACAGGGAGCAGTACTTC
TRBV10-3	-	TRBJ2-7	TRBD2	CAISDTAGGNEQYF	TGTGCCATCAGTGATACGGCGGGGGGGAACGAGCAGTACTTC
TRBV6-5	-	TRBJ2-2	-	CASAGPNTGELFF	TGTGCCAGCGCAGGGCCGAACACCGGGGAGCTGTTTTTT
TRBV19	-	TRBJ2-5	TRBD2	CASSIRTSGVGETQYF	TGTGCCAGTAGTATACGGACTAGCGGGGTTGGAGAGACCCAGTACTTC
TRBV2	-	TRBJ2-5	TRBD1	CASTRDSQETQYF	TGTGCCAGCACCCGGGACAGCCAAGAGACCCAGTACTTC
TRBV30	-	TRBJ2-2	TRBD2	CAWSSRNSGRVTGELFF	TGTGCCTGGAGTTCTCGAAATAGCGGGAGAGTCACCGGGGAGCTGTTTTTT
TRBV10-3	-	TRBJ1-1	-	CAISEREATEAFF	TGTGCCATCAGTGAGCGTGAGGCCACTGAAGCTTTCTTT
TRBV5-1	-	TRBJ2-2	-	CASSPQRGNTGELFF	TGCGCCAGCAGCCCGCAGCGAGGGAACACCGGGGAGCTGTTTTTT
TRBV5-1	-	TRBJ2-2	-	CASSLGGAPPGELFF	TGCGCCAGCAGCTTGGGAGGGGCTCCCCCCGGGGAGCTGTTTTTT
TRBV5-6	-	TRBJ2-7	TRBD2	CASSLYGRVYEQYF	TGTGCCAGCAGCTTGTACGGGAGGGTCTACGAGCAGTACTTC
TRBV18	-	TRBJ2-1	TRBD2	CASSPTSGGGYNEQFF	TGTGCCAGCTCACCAACTAGCGGGGGGGGCTACAATGAGCAGTTCTTC
TRBV2	-	TRBJ2-3	-	CASSPARSTDTQYF	TGTGCCAGCAGCCCAGCCAGGTCCACAGATACGCAGTATTTT
TRBV30	once	TRBJ1-2	-	CAWKFDVNYGYTF	TGTGCCTGGAAATTTGACGTGAACTATGGCTACACCTTC
TRBV7-9	-	TRBJ1-2	-	CASSLQGLNYGYTF	TGTGCCAGCAGCTTACAGGGGCTTAACTATGGCTACACCTTC
TRBV6-1	-	TRBJ2-1	TRBD2	CASRTSGSDNEQFF	TGTGCCAGTCGGACTAGCGGGTCCGACAATGAGCAGTTCTTC
TRBV2	-	TRBJ2-7	TRBD1	CASSEAATGLAYEQYF	TGTGCCAGCAGTGAAGCTGCGACAGGGCTAGCCTACGAGCAGTACTTC
TRBV4-1	-	TRBJ1-6	-	CASSQVYSRSNSPLHF	TGCGCCAGCAGCCAAGTCTACAGCAGGTCTAATTCACCCCTCCACTTT